Listed here are 22 T cell receptor beta chains from one sample, sequenced in a study of blood T cell repertoires in COVID-19. The protocol was immunoSEQ multiplex PCR, while the TCRdb copy is restricted to in-frame clones and leaves out a portion. The data contain about 220,000 clones, 80% to 90% of them singletons. Sequencing used peripheral blood. The origin of the receptors is a man aged 50 or older with active or convalescent COVID-19.

The rearrangement links TRBV7-2 to TRBJ2-1; maybe TRBD1 (5 bases). The V end lost 4 bases, the J end lost 2 bases, and 12 bases lay between the germline ends. This CDR3 is 15 amino acids long. The germline gives CDR1 SGHTA, CDR2 FQGNSA. CDR3 coding DNA: TGTGCCAGCAGCTCACGACAGAAAACCTACAATGAGCAGTTCTTC. This gives the protein CASSSRQKTYNEQFF.

The rearrangement uses TRBV19 and TRBJ2-5, with 7 positions matching TRBD1. This CDR3 has 15 residues. With 5 bases clipped from V and 4 bases from J, the junction kept 10 bases outside the gene matches. Per the germline V gene, CDR1 is LNHDA and CDR2 is SQIVND (reference sequence). The CDR3 spells CASSPWDRRLETQYF. The CDR3 region has the DNA TGTGCCAGTAGTCCCTGGGACAGAAGGTTAGAGACCCAGTACTTC.

The rearrangement uses TRBV3-1 (or the pseudogene TRBV3-2) and TRBJ1-3; D unresolved. Germline V lookup: CDR1 LGHDT, CDR2 YNNKEL (reference sequence). CDR3 length: 16 amino acids. The V end was cut by 7 bases, the J end by 0 bases, with 16 bases between. Written as DNA, the CDR3 is TGTGCCAGCAAGACGCGCTGGAGACTCTCTGGAAACACCATATATTTT. Translation: CASKTRWRLSGNTIYF.

This clone was observed a single time. The chain links TRBV4-3 to TRBJ2-3; TRBD2 agrees at 14 bases. Germline CDR1 LGHNA, CDR2 YSLEER. Trimming removed 3 bases from V and 2 bases from J; junction bases left unmatched: 4. There are 17 residues in the CDR3. Here the CDR3 DNA reads TGCGCCAGCAGCCAGGGACTAGCGGGGGTGTTCACAGATACGCAGTATTTT. Protein: CASSQGLAGVFTDTQYF.

Comment on this clone: Other DNA sequences in this specimen translate into the identical CDR3. This chain uses TRBV6-6 with TRBJ2-1, with D unresolved. CDR1 and CDR2 from the germline V gene are MNHNY and SVGAGI (reference sequence). The CDR3 extends over 12 amino acids. V dropped 6 bases and J dropped 5 bases, with 8 bases sitting between them. In DNA, the CDR3 is TGTGCCAGCAGCTACCGCGACAATGAGCAGTTCTTC. Encoded protein: CASSYRDNEQFF.

The chain links TRBV7-3 to TRBJ2-2; D unclear. V lost 5 bases to trimming and J lost 1 base, with 8 bases between them. This CDR3 region has 14 residues. Germline values: CDR1 SGHTA, CDR2 FQGTGA. The DNA of the CDR3 is TGTGCCAGCAGCCGAGACATGAACACCGGGGAGCTGTTTTTT. It translates to CASSRDMNTGELFF.

The chain links TRBV5-4 to TRBJ1-1; 10 bases map to TRBD1. Per the germline V gene, CDR1 is SGHNT and CDR2 is YYREEE (reference sequence). CDR3 length: 14 residues. Trimming removed 4 bases from V and 4 bases from J; junction bases left unmatched: 4. The CDR3 is CASSRDRGSTEAFF. The CDR3 DNA is TGTGCCAGCAGCCGGGACAGGGGTTCCACTGAAGCTTTCTTT.

CDR3 residues: CASSVSWDRGNTIYF. DNA of the CDR3: TGTGCCAGCAGCGTATCTTGGGACAGAGGAAACACCATATATTTT. The genes are TRBV9 and TRBJ1-3, with 7 nucleotides matching TRBD1. CDR3 length equals 15 residues. V shed 1 base, J shed 4 bases, and the junction held 5 bases outside the gene matches. Germline CDR1 and CDR2: SGDLS and YYNGEE. Combining the CDR3 with reference TRBV9 and TRBJ1-3 gives the whole variable domain DSGVTQTPKHLITATGQRVTLRCSPRSGDLSVYWYQQSLDQGLQFLIQYYNGEERAKGNILERFSAQQFPDLHSELNLSSLELGDSALYFCASSVSWDRGNTIYFGEGSWLTVV.

The chain carries TRBV9 and TRBJ2-6; 8 bases are a match to TRBD1. The ends lost 3 bases at V and 2 bases at J; junction bases unmatched: 10. This CDR3 spans 18 amino acids. CDR1 and CDR2 (germline): SGDLS, YYNGEE. For the CDR3, the DNA is TGTGCCAGCAGCGAGCCAACAGGGGGTCACGCTGGGGCCAACGTCCTGACTTTC. Protein product: CASSEPTGGHAGANVLTF.

This sequence joins TRBV19 and TRBJ2-4; 9 bases are a match to TRBD1. The germline V gene has CDR1 LNHDA and CDR2 SQIVND (reference sequence). The CDR3 is made up of 14 amino acids. With 10 bases clipped from V and 4 bases from J, the junction kept 8 bases outside the gene matches. The CDR3 DNA sequence: TGTGCCACCGCTGAGACAGGGGGAAAAAACATTCAGTACTTC. Its protein is CATAETGGKNIQYF.

This rearrangement joins TRBV20-1 to TRBJ1-2; D is ambiguous. From germline, CDR1 is DFQATT and CDR2 SNEGSKA (reference sequence). The CDR3 sequence is 13 residues long. V was clipped by 3 bases and J by 3 bases, with 11 bases between them. This CDR3 is CSASRGMDYGYTF. The CDR3 DNA reads as TGCAGTGCTAGTCGGGGTATGGACTATGGCTACACCTTC.

This chain uses TRBV27 with TRBJ2-1; TRBD1 aligns across 10 bases. Trimming cost V 6 bases and J 4 bases; bases outside gene matches: 27. The CDR3 contains 22 residues. Germline CDR1 reads MNHEY; CDR2 reads SMNVEV (reference sequence). The CDR3 loop is CASRPLDSRGWSGQGVYNEQFF. In DNA, the CDR3 is TGTGCCAGCAGACCCCTCGATTCCCGGGGGTGGTCCGGACAGGGGGTATACAATGAGCAGTTCTTC.

CDR3 sequence reads: CASSFRDNSPLHF. The CDR3 nucleotides are TGTGCCAGCAGCTTCCGGGATAATTCACCCCTCCACTTT. The chain has TRBV11-2 and TRBJ1-6; D is ambiguous. Germline CDR1 is SGHAT and CDR2 is FQNNGV. Trimming removed 3 bases from V and 5 bases from J, with 5 bases in between. This CDR3 has 13 amino acids.

This clone is a singleton in its sample. V is TRBV12-3 or TRBV12-4 and J is TRBJ1-5, with 7 positions matching TRBD1. The CDR3 totals 13 residues. Losses at the gene ends were 6 bases for V and 4 bases for J; bases not matched to a gene: 3. CDR3 in amino acids: CASSGQVNQPQHF. The CDR3 nucleotides are TGTGCCAGCAGCGGACAGGTTAATCAGCCCCAGCATTTT.

The CDR3 protein is CASRRLDNTGELFF. CDR3 DNA sequence: TGTGCCAGCAGGAGGCTAGATAACACCGGGGAGCTGTTTTTT. This chain joins TRBV7-8 and TRBJ2-2, with unresolved D. This CDR3 is 14 amino acids long. From germline, CDR1 is SGHVS and CDR2 FQNEAQ. V shed 6 bases and J shed 2 bases, with 10 bases lying between them.

The chain uses TRBV7-2 and TRBJ2-1; maybe TRBD2 (6 bases). The CDR3 runs to 12 residues. Trimming left V 0 bases short and J 15 bases short, with 12 bases between. Per germline, CDR1 SGHTA and CDR2 FQGNSA. CDR3 residues: CASSLAGGSRFF. Written as DNA, the CDR3 is TGTGCCAGCAGCTTAGCGGGGGGATCACGGTTCTTC.

The chain links TRBV5-6 to TRBJ1-1; TRBD1 matches 9 bases. CDR1 is SGHDT, CDR2 YYEEEE, per germline. After removal of 0 bases from V and 1 base from J, the junction contained 7 bases not matched to a gene. This CDR3 region has 17 residues. The CDR3 loop is CASSLGTGGRGNTEAFF. DNA for the CDR3: TGTGCCAGCAGCTTGGGAACAGGGGGCCGGGGGAACACTGAAGCTTTCTTT.

V usage is TRBV28 and J usage is TRBJ1-2, with TRBD1 matching 8 bases. Germline V gene data show CDR1 as MDHEN and CDR2 as SYDVKM. Trimming at V came to 2 bases and at J to 5 bases, leaving 7 bases not matched to a gene. The CDR3 contains 15 residues. As DNA, the CDR3 is TGTGCCAGCAGTTTAGGGGTACAGGGGGGATATGGCTACACCTTC. Its protein product is CASSLGVQGGYGYTF.

The chain uses TRBV7-9 and TRBJ1-4; the D gene is possibly TRBD1 (6 bases). Trimming removed 5 bases from V and 8 bases from J, with 15 bases in between. CDR1 and CDR2 from the germline V gene are SEHNR and FQNEAQ (reference sequence). The CDR3 length is 14 residues. The CDR3 DNA is TGTGCCAGCAGCCCGACAGGAAATGGGGAAAAACTGTTTTTT. This translates into CASSPTGNGEKLFF.

V usage is TRBV18 and J usage is TRBJ2-1, with 8 nucleotides matching TRBD1. V lost 4 bases to trimming and J lost 5 bases; unmatched junction nucleotides: 10. This CDR3 spans 16 amino acids. Germline CDR1 KGHSH, CDR2 LQKENI. The CDR3 sequence: CASSLLTGVHHNEQFF. CDR3 bases: TGTGCCAGCTCACTCTTGACAGGGGTCCACCACAATGAGCAGTTCTTC.

V is TRBV2 and J is TRBJ1-1; maybe TRBD1 (6 bases). Trimming pared 4 bases from V and 5 bases from J, leaving 11 bases between. Germline loops: CDR1 SNHLY, CDR2 FYNNEI. There are 13 residues in the CDR3. Here the CDR3 DNA reads TGTGCCAGCAGTGTTGACCAGGGGACTGAAGCTTTCTTT. Its translation is CASSVDQGTEAFF. Filled out from reference TRBV2 and TRBJ1-1, the complete variable domain reads EPEVTQTPSHQVTQMGQEVILRCVPISNHLYFYWYRQILGQKVEFLVSFYNNEISEKSEIFDDQFSVERPDGSNFTLKIRSTKLEDSAMYFCASSVDQGTEAFFGQGTRLTVV.

The chain employs TRBV7-2 and TRBJ1-6; 8 bases agree with TRBD1. The CDR3 loop spans 15 amino acids. Unmatched junction bases numbered 5, after V lost 4 bases and J lost 6 bases. CDR1 is SGHTA and CDR2 is FQGNSA in the germline V gene. The CDR3 spells CASSYRTGRNSPLHF. CDR3 nucleotide sequence: TGTGCCAGCAGCTATCGGACAGGGCGTAATTCACCCCTCCACTTT.